The T cell receptor beta chain described here comes from a study of cytomegalovirus exposure and HLA in healthy donors. Broader study findings: Within an earlier analysis, most TCR beta V segments proved productive either about 90% or about 30% of the time. There were reportedly fewer N-insertions in an Asian-associated ancestry cluster than the approximately 600-donor mean, in a later analysis. Certain indistinguishable V segments, among them TRBV6-2 and TRBV6-3, were excluded. An analysis was carried out at a later point. It showed that HLA-associated TCR beta chains were more clonally expanded than equally common non-associated chains.

In the PCR, 60 Vbeta and 13 Jbeta primers were used. Profiled with immunoSEQ multiplex PCR; TCRdb holds only in-frame clones, not every one. Altogether about 170,000 clones are present, 70% to 85% being singletons, with the ten largest covering under 5%. Germline CDR1 reads GTSNPN; CDR2 reads SVGIG (reference sequence). The CDR3 spans 15 residues. The V end was cut by 6 bases, the J end by 4 bases, with 19 bases between. Only one count was recorded for this clone. Its antigen is undetermined. The specimen sequenced was PBMCs. V is TRBV30 and J is TRBJ2-1; TRBD2 is a possible D gene (6 bases). The receptor was derived from a man between 18 and 35 years old in good health and CMV-seronegative. This CDR3 reads CACNRRGAAYNEQFF. The CDR3 nucleotides read TGTGCCTGCAATAGACGCGGGGCCGCTTACAATGAGCAGTTCTTC.